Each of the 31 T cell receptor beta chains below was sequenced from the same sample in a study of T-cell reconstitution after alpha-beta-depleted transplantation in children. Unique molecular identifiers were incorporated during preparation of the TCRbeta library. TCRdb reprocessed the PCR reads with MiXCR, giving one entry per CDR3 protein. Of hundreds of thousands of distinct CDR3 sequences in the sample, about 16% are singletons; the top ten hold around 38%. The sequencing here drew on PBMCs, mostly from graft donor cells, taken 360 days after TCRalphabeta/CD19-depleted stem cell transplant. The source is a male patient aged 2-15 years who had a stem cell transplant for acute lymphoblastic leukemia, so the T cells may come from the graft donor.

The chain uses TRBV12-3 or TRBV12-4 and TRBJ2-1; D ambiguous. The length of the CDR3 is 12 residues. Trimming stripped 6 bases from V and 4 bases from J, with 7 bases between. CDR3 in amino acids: CASRKRYNEQFF. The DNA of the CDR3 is TGTGCCAGCAGGAAGCGTTACAATGAGCAGTTCTTC.

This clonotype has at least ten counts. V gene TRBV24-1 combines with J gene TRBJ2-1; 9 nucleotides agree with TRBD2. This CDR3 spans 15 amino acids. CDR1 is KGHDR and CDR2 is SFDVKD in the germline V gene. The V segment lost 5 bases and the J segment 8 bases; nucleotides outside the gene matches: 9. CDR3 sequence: CATSGGIAGEDEQFF. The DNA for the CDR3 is TGTGCCACCAGTGGCGGAATAGCGGGAGAGGATGAGCAGTTCTTC.

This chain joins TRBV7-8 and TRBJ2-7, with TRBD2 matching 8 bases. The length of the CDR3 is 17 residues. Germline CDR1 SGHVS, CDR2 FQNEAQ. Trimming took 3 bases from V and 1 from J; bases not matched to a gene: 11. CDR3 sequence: CASSLSFSGKISYEQYF. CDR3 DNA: TGTGCCAGCAGCTTGAGTTTTAGCGGGAAAATATCCTACGAGCAGTACTTC.

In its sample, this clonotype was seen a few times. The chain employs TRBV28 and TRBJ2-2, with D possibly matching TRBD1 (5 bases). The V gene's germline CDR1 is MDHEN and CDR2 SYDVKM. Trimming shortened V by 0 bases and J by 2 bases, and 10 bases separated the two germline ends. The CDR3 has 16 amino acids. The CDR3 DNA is TGTGCCAGCAGTTTATGGTCCAGGGAAAACACCGGGGAGCTGTTTTTT. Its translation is CASSLWSRENTGELFF.

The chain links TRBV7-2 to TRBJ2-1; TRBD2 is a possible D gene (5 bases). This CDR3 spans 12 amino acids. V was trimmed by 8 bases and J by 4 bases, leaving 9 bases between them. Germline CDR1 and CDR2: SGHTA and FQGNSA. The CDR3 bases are TGTGCCAGCCAGAGCGGTTACAATGAGCAGTTCTTC. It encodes CASQSGYNEQFF.

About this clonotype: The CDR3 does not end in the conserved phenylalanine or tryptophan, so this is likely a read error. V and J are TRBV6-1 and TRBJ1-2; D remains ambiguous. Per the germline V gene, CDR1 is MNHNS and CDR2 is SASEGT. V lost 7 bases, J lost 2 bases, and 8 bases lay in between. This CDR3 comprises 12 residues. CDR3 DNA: TGTGCCAGCAAACGGATAAACTATGGCTACACCTGC. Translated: CASKRINYGYTC.

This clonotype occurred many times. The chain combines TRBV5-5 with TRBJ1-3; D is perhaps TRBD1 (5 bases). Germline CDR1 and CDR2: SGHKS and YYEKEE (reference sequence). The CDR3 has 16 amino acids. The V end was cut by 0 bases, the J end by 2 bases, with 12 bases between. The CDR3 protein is CASSLGQGGTGNTIYF. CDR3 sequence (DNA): TGTGCCAGCAGCTTGGGGCAGGGAGGAACTGGAAACACCATATATTTT.

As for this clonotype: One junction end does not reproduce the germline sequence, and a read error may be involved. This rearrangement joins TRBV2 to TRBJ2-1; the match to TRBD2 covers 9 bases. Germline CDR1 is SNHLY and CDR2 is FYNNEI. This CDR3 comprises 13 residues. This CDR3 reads CASRPDTSGPMVF. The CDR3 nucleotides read TGTGCCAGCAGGCCTGACACTAGCGGGCCTATGGTCTTC.

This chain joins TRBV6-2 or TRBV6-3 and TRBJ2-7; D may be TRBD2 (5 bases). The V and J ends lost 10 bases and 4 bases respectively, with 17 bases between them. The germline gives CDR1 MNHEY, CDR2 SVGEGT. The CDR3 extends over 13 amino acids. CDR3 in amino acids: CATVGLPSYEQYF. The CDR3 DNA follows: TGTGCCACTGTCGGACTCCCATCATACGAGCAGTACTTC.

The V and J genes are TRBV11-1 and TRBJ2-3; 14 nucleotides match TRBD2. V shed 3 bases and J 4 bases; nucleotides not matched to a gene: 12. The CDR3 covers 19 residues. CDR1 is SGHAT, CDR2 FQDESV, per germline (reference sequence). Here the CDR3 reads CASSLGLAGEPAPPDTQYF. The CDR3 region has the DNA TGTGCCAGCAGCTTGGGACTAGCGGGAGAGCCAGCGCCCCCAGATACGCAGTATTTT.

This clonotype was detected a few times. The CDR3 DNA is TGCAGCGGCGGAGACTGGGATTTCCAAGAGACCCAGTACTTC. Residues: CSGGDWDFQETQYF. The chain is built from TRBV20-1 and TRBJ2-5; no clear D gene. Looked up from germline, CDR1 is DFQATT and CDR2 is SNEGSKA (reference sequence). CDR3 size: 14 residues.

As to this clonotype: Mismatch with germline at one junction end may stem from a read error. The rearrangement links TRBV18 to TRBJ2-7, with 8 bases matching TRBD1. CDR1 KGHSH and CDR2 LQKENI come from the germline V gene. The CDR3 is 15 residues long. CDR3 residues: CASSPRQGPAYEQYF. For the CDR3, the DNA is TGTGCCAGCTCCCCACGACAGGGGCCCGCATACGAGCAGTACTTC.

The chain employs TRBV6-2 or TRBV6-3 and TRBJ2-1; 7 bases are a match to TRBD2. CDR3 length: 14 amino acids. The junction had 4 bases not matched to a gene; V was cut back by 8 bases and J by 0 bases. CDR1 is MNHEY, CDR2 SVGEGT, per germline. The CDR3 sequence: CASQSGNSYNEQFF. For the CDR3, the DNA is TGTGCCAGCCAGAGCGGGAACTCCTACAATGAGCAGTTCTTC.

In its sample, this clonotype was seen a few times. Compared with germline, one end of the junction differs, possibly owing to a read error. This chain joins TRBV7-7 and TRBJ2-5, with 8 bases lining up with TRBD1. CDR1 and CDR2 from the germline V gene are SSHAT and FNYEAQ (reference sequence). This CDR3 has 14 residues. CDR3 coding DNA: TGTGCTAGCAGCCTTGGGGGACAGGCCGAGACCCAGTACTTC. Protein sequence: CASSLGGQAETQYF.

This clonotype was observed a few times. The CDR3 region has the DNA TGCGCCAGCAGCCAAGAAAGCGGGAGGGCGCCCAGCTCCTACAATGAGCAGTTCTTC. Its protein is CASSQESGRAPSSYNEQFF. V and J are TRBV4-1 and TRBJ2-1; 10 nucleotides agree with TRBD2. The CDR3 contains 19 residues. In germline, CDR1 is MGHRA, CDR2 YSYEKL. Trimming at V came to 0 bases and at J to 0 bases, leaving 8 bases not matched to a gene.

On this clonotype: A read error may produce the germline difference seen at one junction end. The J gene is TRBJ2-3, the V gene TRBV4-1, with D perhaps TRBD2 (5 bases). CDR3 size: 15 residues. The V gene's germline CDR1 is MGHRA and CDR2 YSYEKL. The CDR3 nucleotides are TGCGCCAGCAGCCAAGATGGAGGTAGCACATATACGCAGTATTTT. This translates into CASSQDGGSTYTQYF.

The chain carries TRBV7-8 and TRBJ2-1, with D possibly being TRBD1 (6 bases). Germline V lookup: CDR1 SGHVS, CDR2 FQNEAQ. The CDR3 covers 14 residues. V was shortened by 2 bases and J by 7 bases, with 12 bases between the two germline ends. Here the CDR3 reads CASSLRPGANEQFF. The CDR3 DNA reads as TGTGCCAGCAGCTTACGCCCAGGGGCGAATGAGCAGTTCTTC.

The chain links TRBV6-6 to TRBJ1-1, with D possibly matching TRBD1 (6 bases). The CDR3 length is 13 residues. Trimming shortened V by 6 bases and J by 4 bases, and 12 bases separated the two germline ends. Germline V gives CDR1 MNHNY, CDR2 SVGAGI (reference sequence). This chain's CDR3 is CASRLGGGTEAFF. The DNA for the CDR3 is TGTGCCAGCAGGCTTGGAGGGGGCACTGAAGCTTTCTTT.

The CDR3 bases are TGTGCCAGCACCCCTTTAGCGGGGACCTACGAGCAGTACTTC. Protein: CASTPLAGTYEQYF. The gene calls are TRBV7-9 and TRBJ2-7; 8 nucleotides line up with TRBD2. This CDR3 is 14 amino acids long. CDR1 is SEHNR and CDR2 is FQNEAQ in the germline V gene (reference sequence). V trimming: 7 bases; J trimming: 2 bases; junction bases outside the gene matches: 7.

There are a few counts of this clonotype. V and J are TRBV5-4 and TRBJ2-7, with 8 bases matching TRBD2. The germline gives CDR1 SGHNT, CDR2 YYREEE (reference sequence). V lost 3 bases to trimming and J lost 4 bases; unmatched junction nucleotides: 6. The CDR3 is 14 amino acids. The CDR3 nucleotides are TGTGCCAGCAGCTGGGGACTAGGGAGGTACGAGCAGTACTTC. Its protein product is CASSWGLGRYEQYF. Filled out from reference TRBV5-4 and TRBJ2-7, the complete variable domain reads ETGVTQSPTHLIKTRGQQVTLRCSSQSGHNTVSWYQQALGQGPQFIFQYYREEENGRGNFPPRFSGLQFPNYSSELNVNALELDDSALYLCASSWGLGRYEQYFGPGTRLTVT.

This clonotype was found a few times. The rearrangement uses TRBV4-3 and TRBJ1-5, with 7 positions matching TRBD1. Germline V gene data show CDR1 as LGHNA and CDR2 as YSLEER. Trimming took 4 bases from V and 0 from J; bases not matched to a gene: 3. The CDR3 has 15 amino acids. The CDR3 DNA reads TGCGCCAGCAGCCCCGGGACAGCTAGCAATCAGCCCCAGCATTTT. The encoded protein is CASSPGTASNQPQHF.

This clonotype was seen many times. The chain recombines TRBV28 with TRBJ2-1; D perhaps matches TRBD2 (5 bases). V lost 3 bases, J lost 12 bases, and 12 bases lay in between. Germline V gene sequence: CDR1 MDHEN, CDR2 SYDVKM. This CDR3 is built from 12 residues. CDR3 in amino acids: CASSFEGVGQFF. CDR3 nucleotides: TGTGCCAGCAGTTTTGAGGGCGTGGGGCAGTTCTTC.

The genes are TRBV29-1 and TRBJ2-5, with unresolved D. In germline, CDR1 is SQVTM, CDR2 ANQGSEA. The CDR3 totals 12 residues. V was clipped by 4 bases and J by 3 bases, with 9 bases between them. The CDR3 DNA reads TGCAGCGTTGGGGCTGCTAAAGAGACCCAGTACTTC. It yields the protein CSVGAAKETQYF.

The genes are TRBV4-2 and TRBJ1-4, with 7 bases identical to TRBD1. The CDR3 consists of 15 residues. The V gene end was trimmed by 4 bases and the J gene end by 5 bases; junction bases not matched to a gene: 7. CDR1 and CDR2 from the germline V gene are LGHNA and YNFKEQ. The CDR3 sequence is CASSLSGTENEKLFF. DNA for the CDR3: TGTGCCAGCAGCCTCTCCGGGACAGAAAATGAAAAACTGTTTTTT.

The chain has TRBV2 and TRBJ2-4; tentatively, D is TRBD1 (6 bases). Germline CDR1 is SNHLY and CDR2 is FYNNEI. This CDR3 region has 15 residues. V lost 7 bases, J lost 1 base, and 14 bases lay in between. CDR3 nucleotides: TGTGCCAGCAACCCAGGGGCGAGGGCCAAAAACATTCAGTACTTC. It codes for CASNPGARAKNIQYF.

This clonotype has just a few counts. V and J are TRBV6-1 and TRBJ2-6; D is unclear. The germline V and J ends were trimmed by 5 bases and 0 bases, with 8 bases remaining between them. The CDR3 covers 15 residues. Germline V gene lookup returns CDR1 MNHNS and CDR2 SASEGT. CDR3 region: CASSIEASGANVLTF. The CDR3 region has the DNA TGTGCCAGCAGTATAGAGGCCTCTGGGGCCAACGTCCTGACTTTC.

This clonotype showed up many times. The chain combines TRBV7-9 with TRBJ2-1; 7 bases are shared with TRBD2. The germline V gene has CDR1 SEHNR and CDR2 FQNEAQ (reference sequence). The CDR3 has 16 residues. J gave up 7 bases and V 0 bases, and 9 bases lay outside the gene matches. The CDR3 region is CASSLALGGSRNEQFF. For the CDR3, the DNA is TGTGCCAGCAGCTTAGCGCTCGGCGGGAGTAGGAATGAGCAGTTCTTC.

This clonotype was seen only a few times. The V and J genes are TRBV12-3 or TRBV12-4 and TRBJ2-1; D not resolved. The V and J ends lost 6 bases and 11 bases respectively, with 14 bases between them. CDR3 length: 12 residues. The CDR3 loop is CASSSGRAKQFF. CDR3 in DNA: TGTGCCAGCAGCTCGGGCCGGGCGAAGCAGTTCTTC.

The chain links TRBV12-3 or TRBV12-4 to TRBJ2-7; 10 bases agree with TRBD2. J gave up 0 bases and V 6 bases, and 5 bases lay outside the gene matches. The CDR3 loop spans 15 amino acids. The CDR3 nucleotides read TGTGCCAGCAGCCCTAGCGGGAGAACCTCCTACGAGCAGTACTTC. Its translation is CASSPSGRTSYEQYF.

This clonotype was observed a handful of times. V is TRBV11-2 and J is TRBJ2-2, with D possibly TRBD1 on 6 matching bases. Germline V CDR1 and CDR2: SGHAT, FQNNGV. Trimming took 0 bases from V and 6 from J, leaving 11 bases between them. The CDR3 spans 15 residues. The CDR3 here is CASSLEGAAAGELFF. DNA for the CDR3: TGTGCCAGCAGCTTAGAGGGGGCGGCCGCCGGGGAGCTGTTTTTT. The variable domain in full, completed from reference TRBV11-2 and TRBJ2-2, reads EAGVAQSPRYKIIEKRQSVAFWCNPISGHATLYWYQQILGQGPKLLIQFQNNGVVDDSQLPKDRFSAERLKGVDSTLKIQPAKLEDSAVYLCASSLEGAAAGELFFGEGSRLTVL.

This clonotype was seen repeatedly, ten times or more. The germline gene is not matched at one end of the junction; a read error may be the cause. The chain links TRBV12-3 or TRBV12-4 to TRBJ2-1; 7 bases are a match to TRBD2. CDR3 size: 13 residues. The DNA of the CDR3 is TGTGCCAGCAGTTTAGGGCGGGAGTATGGTTGGCTCTTC. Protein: CASSLGREYGWLF.